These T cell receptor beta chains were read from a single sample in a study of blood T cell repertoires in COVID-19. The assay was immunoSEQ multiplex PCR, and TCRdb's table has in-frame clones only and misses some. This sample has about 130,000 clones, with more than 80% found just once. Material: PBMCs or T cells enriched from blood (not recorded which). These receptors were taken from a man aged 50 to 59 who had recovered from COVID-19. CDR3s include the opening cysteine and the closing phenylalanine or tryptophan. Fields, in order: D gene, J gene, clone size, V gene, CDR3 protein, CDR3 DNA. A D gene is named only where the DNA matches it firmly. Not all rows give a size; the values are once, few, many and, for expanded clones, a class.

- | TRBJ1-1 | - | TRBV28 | CASSLLARHINSEAFF | TGTGCCAGCAGTTTATTGGCCCGACACATAAACTCTGAAGCTTTCTTT
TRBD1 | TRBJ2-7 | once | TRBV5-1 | CASSAPGQGAREQYF | TGCGCCAGCAGTGCCCCGGGACAGGGGGCGCGCGAGCAGTACTTC
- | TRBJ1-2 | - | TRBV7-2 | CASSPAKGNYGYTF | TGTGCCAGCAGCCCCGCCAAGGGGAACTATGGCTACACCTTC
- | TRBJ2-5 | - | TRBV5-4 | CASSSARDNQETQYF | TGTGCCAGCAGCTCAGCCCGGGACAACCAAGAGACCCAGTACTTC
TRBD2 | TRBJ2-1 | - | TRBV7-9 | CASRLGTSGTYNEQFF | TGTGCCAGCAGACTTGGGACTAGCGGGACATACAATGAGCAGTTCTTC
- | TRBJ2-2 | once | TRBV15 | CATSREVSGGELFF | TGTGCCACCAGCAGGGAGGTGTCCGGCGGGGAGCTGTTTTTT
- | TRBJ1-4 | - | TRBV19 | CASSTPGFRHEKLFF | TGTGCCAGTAGTACTCCGGGTTTTCGGCATGAAAAACTGTTTTTT
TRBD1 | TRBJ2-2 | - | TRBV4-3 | CASSQDPGQGAPGELFF | TGCGCCAGCAGCCAAGATCCGGGACAGGGGGCCCCCGGGGAGCTGTTTTTT
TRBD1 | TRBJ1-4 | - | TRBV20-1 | CSASHGTVGEKLFF | TGCAGTGCTAGTCACGGGACAGTTGGTGAAAAACTGTTTTTT
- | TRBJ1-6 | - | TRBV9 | CASSVDSQGSPLHF | TGTGCCAGCAGCGTAGACAGTCAAGGTTCACCCCTCCACTTT
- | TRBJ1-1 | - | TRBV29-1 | CSGVGGVVNTEAFF | TGCAGCGGGGTCGGGGGAGTCGTGAACACTGAAGCTTTCTTT
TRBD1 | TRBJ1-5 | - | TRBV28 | CASSSTGGRRPQHF | TGTGCCAGCAGTTCTACAGGGGGAAGGCGGCCCCAGCATTTT
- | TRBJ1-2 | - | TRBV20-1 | CSASFLRNYGYTF | TGCAGTGCTAGTTTTTTGCGTAACTATGGCTACACCTTC
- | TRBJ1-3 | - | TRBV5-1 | CASSLLGQSGNTIYF | TGCGCCAGCAGCTTGTTGGGACAATCTGGAAACACCATATATTTT
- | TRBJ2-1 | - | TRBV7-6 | CASSFGPYNEQFF | TGTGCCAGCAGCTTCGGTCCGTACAATGAGCAGTTCTTC
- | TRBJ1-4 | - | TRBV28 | CASRSGSSNEKLFF | TGTGCCAGCAGATCAGGATCATCTAATGAAAAACTGTTTTTT
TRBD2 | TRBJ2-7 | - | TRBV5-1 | CASSPRTSGTPYEQYF | TGCGCCAGCAGCCCGCGGACTAGCGGTACCCCCTACGAGCAGTACTTC
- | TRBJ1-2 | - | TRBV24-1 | CATSDTTTTAGGYTF | TGTGCCACCAGTGACACCACCACGACAGCTGGTGGCTACACCTTC
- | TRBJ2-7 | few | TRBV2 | CARARNSGSEQYF | TGTGCCAGGGCAAGGAACAGCGGGTCTGAGCAGTACTTC
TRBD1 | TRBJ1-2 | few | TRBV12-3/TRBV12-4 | CASTPRDSYGYTF | TGTGCCAGCACTCCCCGGGACAGCTATGGCTACACCTTC
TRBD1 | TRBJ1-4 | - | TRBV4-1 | CASSPGTVNDGEKLFF | TGCGCCAGCAGTCCCGGGACAGTAAATGACGGGGAAAAACTGTTTTTT
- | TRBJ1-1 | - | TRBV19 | CATRVLNTEAFF | TGTGCCACCAGGGTTTTGAACACTGAAGCTTTCTTT
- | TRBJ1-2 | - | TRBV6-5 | CASSPRAGGDGYTF | TGTGCCAGCAGTCCAAGGGCGGGGGGCGATGGCTACACCTTC
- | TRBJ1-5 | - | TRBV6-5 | CASSSGGLRSNQPQHF | TGTGCCAGCAGTTCGGGGGGGCTTAGGAGCAATCAGCCCCAGCATTTT
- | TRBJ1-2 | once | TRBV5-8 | CASSLARQYGYTF | TGTGCCAGCAGCTTGGCTAGGCAGTATGGCTACACCTTC
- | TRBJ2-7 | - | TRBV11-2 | CASSLNSGSRITYEQYF | TGTGCCAGCAGCTTAAACAGCGGCAGCCGAATAACCTACGAGCAGTACTTC
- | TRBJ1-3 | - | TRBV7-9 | CASMRGSGNTIYF | TGTGCCAGCATGCGGGGTTCAGGAAACACCATATATTTT
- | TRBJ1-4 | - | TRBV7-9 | CASSRDRLGLGEKLFF | TGTGCCAGCAGCAGAGACAGGCTGGGGTTAGGGGAAAAACTGTTTTTT
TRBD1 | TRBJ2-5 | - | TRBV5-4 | CASTPPDRGQTQYF | TGTGCCAGCACCCCCCCGGACAGGGGGCAGACCCAGTACTTC
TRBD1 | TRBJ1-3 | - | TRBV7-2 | CASSLIGQVPNTIYF | TGTGCCAGCAGCTTAATAGGACAGGTCCCGAACACCATATATTTT
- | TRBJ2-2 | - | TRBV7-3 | CASSLSRVYNTGELFF | TGTGCCAGCAGCTTAAGCCGGGTTTATAACACCGGGGAGCTGTTTTTT
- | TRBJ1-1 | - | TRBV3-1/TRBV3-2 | CASSHATGNTEAFF | TGTGCCAGCAGCCACGCTACAGGGAACACTGAAGCTTTCTTT
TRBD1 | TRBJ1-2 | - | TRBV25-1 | CASSVGQGNYGYTF | TGTGCCAGCAGTGTGGGACAGGGAAACTATGGCTACACCTTC
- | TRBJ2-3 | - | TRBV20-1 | CSATWTDTQYF | TGCAGTGCTACCTGGACTGATACGCAGTATTTT
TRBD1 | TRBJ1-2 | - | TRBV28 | CASSEGQGNYGYTF | TGTGCCAGCAGTGAGGGACAGGGAAACTATGGCTACACCTTC
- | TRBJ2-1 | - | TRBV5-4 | CASSRGLLQFF | TGTGCCAGCAGCCGAGGACTACTCCAGTTCTTC
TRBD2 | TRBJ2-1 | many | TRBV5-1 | CASTAGGGYNEQFF | TGCGCCAGTACAGCGGGAGGGGGGTACAATGAGCAGTTCTTC
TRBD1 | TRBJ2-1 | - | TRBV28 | CASSAWDRGHNEQFF | TGTGCCAGCAGTGCCTGGGACAGGGGCCACAATGAGCAGTTCTTC
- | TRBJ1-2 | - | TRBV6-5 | CASSQDFYGYTF | TGTGCCAGCAGTCAGGACTTCTATGGCTACACCTTC
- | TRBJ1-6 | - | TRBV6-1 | CASSEPGGSYNSPLHF | TGTGCCAGCAGTGAACCCGGAGGATCCTATAATTCACCCCTCCACTTT
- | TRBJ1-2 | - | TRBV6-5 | CASSYSNWAGPYTF | TGTGCCAGCAGTTACTCGAATTGGGCAGGTCCCTACACCTTC
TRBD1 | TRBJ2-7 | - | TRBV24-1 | CATSEPDRGYEQYF | TGTGCCACCAGTGAACCGGACAGGGGTTACGAGCAGTACTTC